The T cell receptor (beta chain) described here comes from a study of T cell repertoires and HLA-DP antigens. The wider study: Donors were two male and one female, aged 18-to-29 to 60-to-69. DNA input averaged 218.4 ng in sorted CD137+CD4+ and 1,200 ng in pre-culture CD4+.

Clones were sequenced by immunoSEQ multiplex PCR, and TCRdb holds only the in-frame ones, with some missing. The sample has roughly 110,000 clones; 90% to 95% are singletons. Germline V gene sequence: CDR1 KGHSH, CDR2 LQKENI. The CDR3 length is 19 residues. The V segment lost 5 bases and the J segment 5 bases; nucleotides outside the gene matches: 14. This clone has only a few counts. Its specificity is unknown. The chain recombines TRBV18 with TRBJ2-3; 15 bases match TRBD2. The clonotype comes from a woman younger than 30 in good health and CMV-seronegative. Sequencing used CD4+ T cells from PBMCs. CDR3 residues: CASSSLSGLAGGRGDTQYF. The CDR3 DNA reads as TGTGCCAGCTCATCGCTATCGGGACTAGCGGGAGGCCGCGGAGATACGCAGTATTTT.